This passage covers 14 T cell receptor beta chains from one sample sequenced in a study of cytomegalovirus exposure and HLA in healthy donors. The PCR ran on 60 Vbeta and 13 Jbeta primers. The assay was immunoSEQ multiplex PCR, and TCRdb's table has in-frame clones only and misses some. The sample lists 130,000 or so clones, roughly three quarters occurring once. Sample: PBMCs. The receptors originated from a woman aged 60-75 years in good health and CMV-seronegative.

The chain joins TRBV5-8 to TRBJ1-1; D not certain. The CDR3 loop spans 16 amino acids. Trimming removed 4 bases at V and 1 base at J, with 17 bases between. The V gene's germline CDR1 is SGHTS and CDR2 YDEGEE. CDR3 coding DNA: TGTGCCAGCAGCCCCGGTCACCCTATTAAGAACACTGAAGCTTTCTTT. The encoded protein is CASSPGHPIKNTEAFF. The whole variable domain, filled in from reference TRBV5-8 and TRBJ1-1, reads EAGVTQSPTHLIKTRGQQATLRCSPISGHTSVYWYQQALGLGLQFLLWYDEGEERNRGNFPPRFSGRQFPNYSSELNVNALELEDSALYLCASSPGHPIKNTEAFFGQGTRLTVV.

This clone occurred once. The V gene is TRBV4-1, the J gene TRBJ2-7; D perhaps matches TRBD2 (5 bases). V lost 4 bases, J lost 6 bases, and 16 bases lay in between. Germline CDR1 is MGHRA and CDR2 is YSYEKL. The CDR3 has 14 residues. CDR3 in DNA: TGCGCCAGCAGCCCCGGGGTCCTACCCCCCGAGCAGTACTTC. This gives the protein CASSPGVLPPEQYF.

This clone appeared a single time. The chain employs TRBV19 and TRBJ1-2, with 9 bases matching TRBD1. V was clipped by 5 bases and J by 6 bases; unmatched bases: 13. Germline V CDR1 and CDR2: LNHDA, SQIVND (reference sequence). There are 16 residues in the CDR3. The CDR3 sequence: CASSPGTGKLRDGYTF. CDR3 DNA: TGTGCCAGTAGTCCCGGGACAGGGAAACTACGTGATGGCTACACCTTC.

This clone was seen just once. V usage is TRBV5-1 and J usage is TRBJ2-7, with 7 bases matching TRBD1. The CDR3 runs 15 residues. V shed 1 base, J shed 6 bases, and the junction held 10 bases outside the gene matches. In germline, CDR1 is SGHRS, CDR2 YFSETQ. CDR3 bases: TGCGCCAGCAGCTTGTGGCAGGGGGATTCTGGCGAGCAGTACTTC. Encoded protein: CASSLWQGDSGEQYF.

This chain connects TRBV18 to TRBJ2-2, with 8 bases matching TRBD1. CDR1 and CDR2 (germline): KGHSH, LQKENI. Trimming removed 6 bases from V and 3 bases from J; junction bases left unmatched: 6. The CDR3 is 15 amino acids. The CDR3 spells CASSPGTGDTGELFF. Written as DNA, the CDR3 is TGTGCCAGCTCGCCCGGGACAGGAGACACCGGGGAGCTGTTTTTT.

The chain joins TRBV6-5 to TRBJ2-7; 8 bases align to TRBD1. Trimming took 7 bases from V and 6 from J; bases not matched to a gene: 11. In germline, CDR1 is MNHEY, CDR2 SVGAGI. The CDR3 loop spans 14 amino acids. CDR3 protein: CASITGGFVSEQYF. In DNA, the CDR3 is TGTGCCAGCATCACAGGGGGTTTTGTGAGCGAGCAGTACTTC.

J is TRBJ2-1 and V is TRBV18, with 11 bases aligning to TRBD2. With 6 bases clipped from V and 1 base from J, the junction kept 5 bases outside the gene matches. Germline V gene sequence: CDR1 KGHSH, CDR2 LQKENI. This CDR3 is 16 amino acids long. The CDR3 loop is CASSARTSGSYNEQFF. As DNA, the CDR3 is TGTGCCAGCTCGGCCAGGACTAGCGGGTCCTACAATGAGCAGTTCTTC.

The rearrangement joins TRBV5-1 to TRBJ1-2; the match to TRBD1 covers 8 bases. CDR1 is SGHRS, CDR2 YFSETQ, per germline. The length of the CDR3 is 13 residues. The J segment lost 5 bases and the V segment lost 3 bases, leaving 3 bases of the junction unmatched. The CDR3 loop reads CASSSTGEYGYTF. DNA for the CDR3: TGCGCCAGCAGCTCGACAGGGGAATATGGCTACACCTTC.

The rearrangement links TRBV2 to TRBJ1-1; D is perhaps TRBD1 (6 bases). V was shortened by 7 bases and J by 3 bases, with 21 bases between the two germline ends. This CDR3 is 16 amino acids long. Looked up from germline, CDR1 is SNHLY and CDR2 is FYNNEI. The CDR3 DNA follows: TGTGCCAGCATCCAAAGGGGTTCCAGGGGTCACACTGAAGCTTTCTTT. This encodes CASIQRGSRGHTEAFF.

The genes are TRBV5-1 and TRBJ2-5; 7 bases are shared with TRBD2. This CDR3 region has 16 residues. Germline lookup yields CDR1 SGHRS and CDR2 YFSETQ. After removal of 5 bases from V and 6 bases from J, the junction contained 16 bases not matched to a gene. CDR3 nucleotides: TGCGCCAGCAGTCTCGGTTCTAGCGGCACTCCTAAGACCCAGTACTTC. As protein: CASSLGSSGTPKTQYF.

The chain links TRBV7-8 to TRBJ1-2, with 7 bases that match TRBD1. CDR1 and CDR2 from the germline V gene are SGHVS and FQNEAQ. The V segment lost 1 base and the J segment 5 bases; nucleotides outside the gene matches: 4. There are 14 residues in the CDR3. CDR3 in DNA: TGTGCCAGCAGCTTAGTTCCAGGGGGGTATGGCTACACCTTC. It is translated as CASSLVPGGYGYTF. The full variable domain, with the rest looked up from reference TRBV7-8 and TRBJ1-2, is GAGVSQSPRYKVAKRGQDVALRCDPISGHVSLFWYQQALGQGPEFLTYFQNEAQLDKSGLPSDRFFAERPEGSVSTLKIQRTQQEDSAVYLCASSLVPGGYGYTFGSGTRLTVV.

CDR3 region: CASRPTENTEAFF. The CDR3 bases are TGTGCCAGCAGGCCGACAGAAAACACTGAAGCTTTCTTT. The chain combines TRBV6-1 with TRBJ1-1; weak D call: TRBD1 (5 bases). Germline V gene data show CDR1 as MNHNS and CDR2 as SASEGT. Trimming removed 6 bases from V and 2 bases from J, with 10 bases in between. The CDR3 is made up of 13 amino acids.

This clone was observed a single time. The CDR3 reads CASSLAGEMTNEQFF. CDR3 in DNA: TGTGCCAGCAGCTTGGCCGGGGAGATGACAAATGAGCAGTTCTTC. J is TRBJ2-1 and V is TRBV5-6; possibly TRBD2 for D (5 bases). The CDR3 consists of 15 residues. The germline V and J ends were trimmed by 0 bases and 7 bases, with 14 bases remaining between them. Germline V CDR1 and CDR2: SGHDT, YYEEEE.

The table lists this clone with a count of one. V gene TRBV5-1 combines with J gene TRBJ2-7, with D possibly matching TRBD2 (6 bases). V was shortened by 0 bases and J by 4 bases, with 14 bases between the two germline ends. The germline CDR1 and CDR2 sequences are SGHRS and YFSETQ. CDR3 size: 15 residues. In DNA, the CDR3 is TGCGCCAGCAGCTTGGCAGCTAGCGCAATGTACGAGCAGTACTTC. It translates to CASSLAASAMYEQYF.